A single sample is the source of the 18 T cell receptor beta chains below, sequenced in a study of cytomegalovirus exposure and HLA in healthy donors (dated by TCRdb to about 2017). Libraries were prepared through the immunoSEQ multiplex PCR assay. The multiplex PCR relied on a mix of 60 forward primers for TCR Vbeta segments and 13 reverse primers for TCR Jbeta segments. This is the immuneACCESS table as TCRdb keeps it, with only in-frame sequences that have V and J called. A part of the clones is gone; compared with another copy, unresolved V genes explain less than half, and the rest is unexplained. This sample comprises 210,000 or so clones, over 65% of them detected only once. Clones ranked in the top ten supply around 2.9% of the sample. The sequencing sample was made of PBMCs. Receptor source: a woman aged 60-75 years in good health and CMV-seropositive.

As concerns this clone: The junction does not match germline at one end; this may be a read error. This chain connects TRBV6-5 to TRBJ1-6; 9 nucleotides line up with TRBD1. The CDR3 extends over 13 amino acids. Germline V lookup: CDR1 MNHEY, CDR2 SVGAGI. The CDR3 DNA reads TGTGTCAGCAGCCGGGACAGGGAATCACCCCTCCACTTT. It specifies CVSSRDRESPLHF.

The CDR3 region is CASSGGTGVRDEQYF. The CDR3, as DNA: TGCGCCAGCAGCGGAGGGACAGGGGTTAGGGACGAGCAGTACTTC. The chain uses TRBV5-1 and TRBJ2-7, with 10 bases fitting TRBD1. The V gene end was trimmed by 4 bases and the J gene end by 5 bases; junction bases not matched to a gene: 9. CDR3 length equals 15 residues. Germline V gene sequence: CDR1 SGHRS, CDR2 YFSETQ. Variable domain in full (rest from reference TRBV5-1 and TRBJ2-7): KAGVTQTPRYLIKTRGQQVTLSCSPISGHRSVSWYQQTPGQGLQFLFEYFSETQRNKGNFPGRFSGRQFSNSRSEMNVSTLELGDSALYLCASSGGTGVRDEQYFGPGTRLTVT.

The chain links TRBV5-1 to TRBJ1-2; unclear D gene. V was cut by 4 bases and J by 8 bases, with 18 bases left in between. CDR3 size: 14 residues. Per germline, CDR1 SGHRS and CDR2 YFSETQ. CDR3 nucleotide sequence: TGCGCCAGCAGCCCGGAGGGCGGTTCCGGGGGCTACACCTTC. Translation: CASSPEGGSGGYTF.

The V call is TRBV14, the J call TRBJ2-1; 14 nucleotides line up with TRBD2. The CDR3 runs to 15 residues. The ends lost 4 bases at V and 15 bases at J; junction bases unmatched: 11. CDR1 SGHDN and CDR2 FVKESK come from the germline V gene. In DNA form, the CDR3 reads TGTGCCAGCAGCCGAAGACTAGCGGGAGGGCCGTCCTGGTTCTTC. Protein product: CASSRRLAGGPSWFF.

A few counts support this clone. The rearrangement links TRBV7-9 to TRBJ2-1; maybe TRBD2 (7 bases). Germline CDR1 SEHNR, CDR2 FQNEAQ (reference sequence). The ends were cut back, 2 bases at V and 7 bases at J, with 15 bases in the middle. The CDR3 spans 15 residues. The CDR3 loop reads CASSLSSGGLNEQFF. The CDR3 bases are TGTGCCAGCAGCTTATCTTCCGGGGGGCTAAATGAGCAGTTCTTC.

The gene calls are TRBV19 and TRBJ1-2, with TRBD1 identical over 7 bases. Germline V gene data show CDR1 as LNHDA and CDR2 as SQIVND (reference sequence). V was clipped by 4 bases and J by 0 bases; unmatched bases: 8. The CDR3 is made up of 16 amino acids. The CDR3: CASSTSYRGTNYGYTF. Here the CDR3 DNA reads TGTGCCAGTAGTACCTCGTACAGGGGCACTAACTATGGCTACACCTTC. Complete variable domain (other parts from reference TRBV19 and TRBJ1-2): DGGITQSPKYLFRKEGQNVTLSCEQNLNHDAMYWYRQDPGQGLRLIYYSQIVNDFQKGDIAEGYSVSREKKESFPLTVTSAQKNPTAFYLCASSTSYRGTNYGYTFGSGTRLTVV.

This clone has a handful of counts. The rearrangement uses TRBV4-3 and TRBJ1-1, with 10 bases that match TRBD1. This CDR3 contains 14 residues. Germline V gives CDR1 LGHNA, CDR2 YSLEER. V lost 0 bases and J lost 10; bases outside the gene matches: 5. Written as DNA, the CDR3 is TGCGCCAGCAGCCAAGATGACAGGGGGCAAGTAGCTTTCTTT. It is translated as CASSQDDRGQVAFF.

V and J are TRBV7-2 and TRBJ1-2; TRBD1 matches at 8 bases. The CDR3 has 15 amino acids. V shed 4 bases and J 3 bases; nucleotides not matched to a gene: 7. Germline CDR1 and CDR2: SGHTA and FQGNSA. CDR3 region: CASSSQGALDYGYTF. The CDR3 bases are TGTGCCAGCAGCTCTCAGGGGGCGTTGGACTATGGCTACACCTTC.

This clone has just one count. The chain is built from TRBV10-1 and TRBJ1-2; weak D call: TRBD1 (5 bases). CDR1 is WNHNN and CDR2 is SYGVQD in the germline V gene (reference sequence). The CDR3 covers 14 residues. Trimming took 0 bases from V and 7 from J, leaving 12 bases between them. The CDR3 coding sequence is TGCGCCAGCAGTGAGTCTAGGACATCGTTTGGCTACACCTTC. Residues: CASSESRTSFGYTF.

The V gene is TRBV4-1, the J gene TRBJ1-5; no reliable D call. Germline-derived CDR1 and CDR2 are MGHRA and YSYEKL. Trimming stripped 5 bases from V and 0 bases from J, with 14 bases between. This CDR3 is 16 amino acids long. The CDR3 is CASSYHAEHSNQPQHF. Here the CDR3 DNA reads TGCGCCAGCAGCTACCACGCCGAACATAGCAATCAGCCCCAGCATTTT.

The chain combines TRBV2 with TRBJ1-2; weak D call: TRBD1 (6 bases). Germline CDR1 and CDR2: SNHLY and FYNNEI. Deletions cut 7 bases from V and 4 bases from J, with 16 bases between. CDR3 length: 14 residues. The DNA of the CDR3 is TGTGCCAGCAATGGGGGGGGACAAATCTATGGCTACACCTTC. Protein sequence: CASNGGGQIYGYTF.

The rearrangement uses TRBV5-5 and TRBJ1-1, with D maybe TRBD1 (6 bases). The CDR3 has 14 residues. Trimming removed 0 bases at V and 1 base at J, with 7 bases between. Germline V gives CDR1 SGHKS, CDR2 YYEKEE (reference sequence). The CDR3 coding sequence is TGTGCCAGCAGCTTGGACAGGGAGAACACTGAAGCTTTCTTT. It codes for CASSLDRENTEAFF.

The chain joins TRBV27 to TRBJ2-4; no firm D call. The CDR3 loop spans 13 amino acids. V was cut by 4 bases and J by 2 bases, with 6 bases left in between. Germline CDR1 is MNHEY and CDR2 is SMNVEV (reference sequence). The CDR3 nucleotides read TGTGCCAGCAGTTCTCTACCCAAAAACATTCAGTACTTC. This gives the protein CASSSLPKNIQYF.

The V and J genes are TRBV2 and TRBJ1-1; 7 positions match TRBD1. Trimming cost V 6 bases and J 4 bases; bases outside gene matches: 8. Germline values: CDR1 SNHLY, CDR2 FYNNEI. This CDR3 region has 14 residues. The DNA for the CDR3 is TGTGCCAGCAGACCGGACAGGACATCCACTGAAGCTTTCTTT. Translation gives CASRPDRTSTEAFF.

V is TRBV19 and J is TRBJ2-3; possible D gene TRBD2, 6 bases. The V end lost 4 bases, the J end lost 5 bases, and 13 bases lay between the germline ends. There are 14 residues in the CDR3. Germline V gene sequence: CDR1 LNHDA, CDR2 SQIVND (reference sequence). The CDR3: CASSTWGVEDTQYF. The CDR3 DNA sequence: TGTGCCAGTAGTACATGGGGGGTTGAAGATACGCAGTATTTT. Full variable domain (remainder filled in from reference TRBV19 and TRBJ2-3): DGGITQSPKYLFRKEGQNVTLSCEQNLNHDAMYWYRQDPGQGLRLIYYSQIVNDFQKGDIAEGYSVSREKKESFPLTVTSAQKNPTAFYLCASSTWGVEDTQYFGPGTRLTVL.

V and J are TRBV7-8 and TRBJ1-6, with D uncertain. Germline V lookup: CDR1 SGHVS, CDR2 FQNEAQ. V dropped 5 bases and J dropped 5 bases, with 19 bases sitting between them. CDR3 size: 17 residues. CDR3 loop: CASSPEGLLGNNSPLHF. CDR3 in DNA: TGTGCCAGCAGCCCAGAGGGCCTACTTGGAAATAATTCACCCCTCCACTTT. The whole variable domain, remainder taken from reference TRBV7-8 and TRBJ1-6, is GAGVSQSPRYKVAKRGQDVALRCDPISGHVSLFWYQQALGQGPEFLTYFQNEAQLDKSGLPSDRFFAERPEGSVSTLKIQRTQQEDSAVYLCASSPEGLLGNNSPLHFGNGTRLTVT.

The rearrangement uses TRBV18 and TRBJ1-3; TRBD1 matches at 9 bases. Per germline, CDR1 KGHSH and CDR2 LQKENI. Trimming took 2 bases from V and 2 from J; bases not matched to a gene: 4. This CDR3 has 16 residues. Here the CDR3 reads CASSPSGTGTGNTIYF. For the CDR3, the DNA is TGTGCCAGCTCACCAAGTGGGACAGGGACTGGAAACACCATATATTTT.

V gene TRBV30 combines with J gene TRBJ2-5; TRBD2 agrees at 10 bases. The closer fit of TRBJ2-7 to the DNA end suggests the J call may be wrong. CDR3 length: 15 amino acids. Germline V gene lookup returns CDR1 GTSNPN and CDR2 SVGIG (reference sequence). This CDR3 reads CAWSRPLAGAGEQYF. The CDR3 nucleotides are TGTGCCTGGAGTCGCCCCCTAGCGGGGGCGGGCGAGCAGTACTTC.